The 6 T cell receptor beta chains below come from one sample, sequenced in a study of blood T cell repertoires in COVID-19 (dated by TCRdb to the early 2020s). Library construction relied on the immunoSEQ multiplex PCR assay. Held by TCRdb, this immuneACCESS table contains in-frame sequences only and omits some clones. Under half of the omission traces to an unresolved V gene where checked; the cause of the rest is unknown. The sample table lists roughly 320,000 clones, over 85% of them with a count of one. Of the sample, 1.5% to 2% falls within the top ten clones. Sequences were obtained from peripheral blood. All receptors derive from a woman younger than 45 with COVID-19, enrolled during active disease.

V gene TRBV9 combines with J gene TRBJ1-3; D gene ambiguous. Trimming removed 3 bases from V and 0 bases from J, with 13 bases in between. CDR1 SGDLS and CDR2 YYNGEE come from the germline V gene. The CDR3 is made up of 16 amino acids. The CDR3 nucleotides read TGTGCCAGCAGCGAGTTAGGGAGCAACTCTGGAAACACCATATATTTT. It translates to CASSELGSNSGNTIYF.

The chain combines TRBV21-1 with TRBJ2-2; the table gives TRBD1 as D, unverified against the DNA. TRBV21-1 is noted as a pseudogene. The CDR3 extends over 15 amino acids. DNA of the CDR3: TGTGCCAGCATTACAGGGGGGAAGAACACCGGGGAGCTGTTTTTT. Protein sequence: CASITGGKNTGELFF.

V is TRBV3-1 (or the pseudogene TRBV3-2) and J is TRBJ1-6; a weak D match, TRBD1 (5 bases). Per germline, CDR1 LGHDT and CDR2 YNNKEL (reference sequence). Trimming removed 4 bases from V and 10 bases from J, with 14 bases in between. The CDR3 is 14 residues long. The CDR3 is CASSPLTVGSPLHF. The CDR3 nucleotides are TGTGCCAGCAGCCCCCTGACAGTTGGCTCACCCCTCCACTTT.

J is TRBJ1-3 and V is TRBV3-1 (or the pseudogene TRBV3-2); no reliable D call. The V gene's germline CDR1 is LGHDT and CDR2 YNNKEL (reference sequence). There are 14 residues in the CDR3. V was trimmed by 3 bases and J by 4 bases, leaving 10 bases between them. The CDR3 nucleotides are TGTGCCAGCAGCCATTTGAGCGGGGGAAACACCATATATTTT. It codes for CASSHLSGGNTIYF.

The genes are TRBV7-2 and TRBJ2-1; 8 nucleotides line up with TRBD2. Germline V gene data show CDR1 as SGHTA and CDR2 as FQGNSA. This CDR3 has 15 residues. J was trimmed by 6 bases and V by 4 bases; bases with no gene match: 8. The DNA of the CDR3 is TGTGCCAGCAGCTCCGCGGGGGGCCTCAGCAATGAGCAGTTCTTC. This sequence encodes CASSSAGGLSNEQFF.

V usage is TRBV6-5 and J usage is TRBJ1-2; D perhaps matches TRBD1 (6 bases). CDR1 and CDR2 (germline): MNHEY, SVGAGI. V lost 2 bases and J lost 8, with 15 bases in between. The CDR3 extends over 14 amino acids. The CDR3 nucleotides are TGTGCCAGCAGTTACGACGTGGGGGCAGGAGGCTACACCTTC. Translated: CASSYDVGAGGYTF.